This TCR beta chain was obtained from a study of siplizumab effects on memory and regulatory T cells. Repertoires were generated with immunoSEQ multiplex PCR, while TCRdb's copy carries only in-frame clones and drops some. The sample holds 94,000 or so clones, around 95% seen once. Per germline, CDR1 SGHDN and CDR2 FVKESK. The CDR3 extends over 13 amino acids. Between the trimmed V and J ends, which lost 1 base and 7 bases, there was a span of 8 bases. The receptor comes from a human donor in good health. The chain is built from TRBV14 and TRBJ1-5; D unclear. Sequenced sample: naive CD4+ T cells sorted from blood. CDR3 amino acids: CASSQVLGQPQHF. In DNA form, the CDR3 reads TGTGCCAGCAGCCAAGTGTTGGGACAGCCCCAGCATTTT.